The 11 T cell receptor beta chains reported below all come from one sample, sequenced in a study of cytomegalovirus exposure and HLA in healthy donors. PCR primers comprised 60 Vbeta and 13 Jbeta primers. Produced via immunoSEQ multiplex PCR; TCRdb's table is partial and in-frame only. The sample records 200,000 to 250,000 clones, about 80% being singletons. The sequenced sample was PBMCs. These receptors originate from a woman between 40 and 50 years old in good health and CMV-seropositive.

In DNA form, the CDR3 reads TGTGCCAGCAGCCTATTTCGACAGCGGGAGTATTCATCCTACAATGAGCAGTTCTTC. This encodes CASSLFRQREYSSYNEQFF. The gene calls are TRBV7-2 and TRBJ2-1; 8 bases match TRBD2. Unmatched junction bases numbered 16, after V lost 5 bases and J lost 1 base. Germline CDR1 is SGHTA and CDR2 is FQGNSA. The length of the CDR3 is 19 residues.

The CDR3 coding sequence is TGTGCCAGCACCGAGAGTAGCAATCAGCCCCAGCATTTT. Translation: CASTESSNQPQHF. This chain links TRBV28 with TRBJ1-5; D remains ambiguous. The length of the CDR3 is 13 residues. The germline V gene has CDR1 MDHEN and CDR2 SYDVKM. Trimming shortened V by 7 bases and J by 0 bases, and 7 bases separated the two germline ends.

The CDR3 reads CSVLSAALNTGELFF. CDR3 nucleotides: TGCAGCGTTTTGTCAGCGGCCCTGAACACCGGGGAGCTGTTTTTT. The chain recombines TRBV29-1 with TRBJ2-2, with a tentative D call TRBD2 (5 bases). The germline V gene encodes CDR1 SQVTM and CDR2 ANQGSEA. The CDR3 has 15 amino acids. Trimming stripped 5 bases from V and 1 base from J, with 14 bases between.

This chain connects TRBV7-2 to TRBJ1-4; 8 nucleotides agree with TRBD1. The germline V gene encodes CDR1 SGHTA and CDR2 FQGNSA. J lost 7 bases, V lost 4 bases, and 8 bases had no gene match. This CDR3 is 15 amino acids long. In DNA, the CDR3 is TGTGCCAGCAGCTCTGGACAGGGAAGGGGTGAAAAACTGTTTTTT. Translated: CASSSGQGRGEKLFF.

Only a few counts were recorded for this clone. CDR3: CASSPNSMNTEAFF. DNA for the CDR3: TGTGCCAGCTCACCAAACAGTATGAACACTGAAGCTTTCTTT. The rearrangement links TRBV18 to TRBJ1-1; D ambiguous. Trimming shortened V by 2 bases and J by 0 bases, and 7 bases separated the two germline ends. This CDR3 is built from 14 residues. CDR1 is KGHSH and CDR2 is LQKENI in the germline V gene. Supplemented by reference TRBV18 and TRBJ1-1, the full variable domain reads NAGVMQNPRHLVRRRGQEARLRCSPMKGHSHVYWYRQLPEEGLKFMVYLQKENIIDESGMPKERFSAEFPKEGPSILRIQQVVRGDSAAYFCASSPNSMNTEAFFGQGTRLTVV.

V is TRBV5-8 and J is TRBJ1-2, with 11 bases identical to TRBD1. With V trimmed by 1 base and J by 12 bases, 11 bases remained unmatched. Germline CDR1 and CDR2: SGHTS and YDEGEE. This CDR3 is 15 amino acids long. CDR3 bases: TGTGCCAGCAGCTTGTCCTTTACGGGACAGGGGGTCGACACCTTC. It specifies CASSLSFTGQGVDTF.

This clone was picked up one time. The V gene is TRBV9, the J gene TRBJ1-2, with D maybe TRBD1 (6 bases). The length of the CDR3 is 14 residues. Trimming took off 0 bases at V and 2 bases at J, with 8 bases between the two ends. In germline, CDR1 is SGDLS, CDR2 YYNGEE. CDR3 amino acids: CASSVEGENYGYTF. Here the CDR3 DNA reads TGTGCCAGCAGCGTAGAGGGGGAGAACTATGGCTACACCTTC.

This chain connects TRBV19 to TRBJ2-2, with D tentatively TRBD2 (6 bases). Trimming pared 7 bases from V and 4 bases from J, leaving 19 bases between. Germline CDR1 and CDR2: LNHDA and SQIVND (reference sequence). This CDR3 comprises 16 residues. The CDR3 reads CASNSLGGVVTGELFF. The CDR3 nucleotides read TGTGCCAGTAATTCATTGGGGGGAGTCGTCACCGGGGAGCTGTTTTTT.

V gene TRBV4-3 combines with J gene TRBJ1-5, with 7 bases fitting TRBD1. The CDR3 is made up of 15 amino acids. The J segment lost 6 bases and the V segment lost 1 base, leaving 6 bases of the junction unmatched. In germline, CDR1 is LGHNA, CDR2 YSLEER. The CDR3 loop is CASSQGRTGGQPQHF. The CDR3 region has the DNA TGCGCCAGCAGCCAAGGTCGGACAGGTGGTCAGCCCCAGCATTTT.

The chain links TRBV5-4 to TRBJ1-4; D gene ambiguous. The germline gives CDR1 SGHNT, CDR2 YYREEE (reference sequence). The CDR3 runs to 13 residues. The germline V and J ends were trimmed by 2 bases and 6 bases, with 8 bases remaining between them. In nucleotides, the CDR3 is TGTGCCAGCAGCTTCAAGGGAGATGAAAAACTGTTTTTT. It specifies CASSFKGDEKLFF.

This sequence joins TRBV10-1 and TRBJ1-1, with unresolved D. Germline lookup yields CDR1 WNHNN and CDR2 SYGVQD (reference sequence). Trimming shortened V by 0 bases and J by 6 bases, and 11 bases separated the two germline ends. The CDR3 is made up of 14 amino acids. This chain's CDR3 is CASSESGEESEAFF. The DNA of the CDR3 is TGCGCCAGCAGTGAGTCAGGCGAGGAATCTGAAGCTTTCTTT.